This is a list of T cell receptor beta chains from one sample in a study of CD8 T cells in Susac syndrome. TCRdb itself ran the immunoSEQ multiplex PCR reads through MiXCR, one entry per CDR3 protein. The sample records 200,000 to 250,000 distinct CDR3 sequences, 92% being singletons. Sequences were obtained from CD8+ T cells from PBMCs. The receptors come from a human donor with multiple sclerosis. CDR3s include the opening cysteine and the closing phenylalanine or tryptophan. A D gene is named only where the DNA matches it firmly. For some rows the clone size is stated as once, few or many, or as a class when expanded; others skip it.

v_call: TRBV15; d_call: TRBD2; j_call: TRBJ2-1; clone_size: -; cdr3_nt: TGTGCCACCAGCAGAGATCTAGCGGGGGGCTACAATGAGCAGTTCTTC; cdr3_aa: CATSRDLAGGYNEQFF
v_call: TRBV9; d_call: -; j_call: TRBJ2-3; clone_size: -; cdr3_nt: TGTGCCAGCAAGGGGGGCACAGATACGCAGTATTTT; cdr3_aa: CASKGGTDTQYF
v_call: TRBV9; d_call: TRBD2; j_call: TRBJ2-1; clone_size: -; cdr3_nt: TGTGCCAGCAGCGCGAAAGGAGCGGGACTAGCATTCAATGAGCAGTTCTTC; cdr3_aa: CASSAKGAGLAFNEQFF
v_call: TRBV5-4; d_call: -; j_call: TRBJ2-3; clone_size: -; cdr3_nt: TGTGCCGGCAGACAGTCCAGCACAGATACGCAGTATTTT; cdr3_aa: CAGRQSSTDTQYF
v_call: TRBV7-9; d_call: -; j_call: TRBJ2-4; clone_size: -; cdr3_nt: TGTGCCAGCAGCCTCGACCTAGCCAAAAACATTCAGTACTTC; cdr3_aa: CASSLDLAKNIQYF
v_call: TRBV19; d_call: TRBD1; j_call: TRBJ2-2; clone_size: few; cdr3_nt: TGTGCCAGTAGTACGGGACAGGGGCTCACCGGGGAGCTGTTTTTT; cdr3_aa: CASSTGQGLTGELFF
v_call: TRBV4-2; d_call: TRBD2; j_call: TRBJ2-7; clone_size: -; cdr3_nt: TGTGCCAGCAGCCCACTTGGGGAGGGCCGGACCTACGAGCAGTACTTC; cdr3_aa: CASSPLGEGRTYEQYF
v_call: TRBV30; d_call: -; j_call: TRBJ1-2; clone_size: -; cdr3_nt: TGTGCCTGGACCGGCGCGGCCCCAGGGAACTATGGCTACACCTTC; cdr3_aa: CAWTGAAPGNYGYTF
v_call: TRBV9; d_call: -; j_call: TRBJ2-1; clone_size: -; cdr3_nt: TGTGCCAGCAGCGTAGCTACCACGGTTACTGAGCAGTTCTTC; cdr3_aa: CASSVATTVTEQFF
v_call: TRBV9; d_call: TRBD2; j_call: TRBJ2-1; clone_size: -; cdr3_nt: TGTGCCAGCAGCGTACCTAGCGGGGGGGTAGTTAATGAGCAGTTCTTC; cdr3_aa: CASSVPSGGVVNEQFF
v_call: TRBV27; d_call: -; j_call: TRBJ2-7; clone_size: -; cdr3_nt: TGTGCCAGCAGTATAGGATTGGGGGACGAGCAGTACTTC; cdr3_aa: CASSIGLGDEQYF
v_call: TRBV7-8; d_call: -; j_call: TRBJ1-2; clone_size: -; cdr3_nt: TGTGCCAGCAGCCCGGGTCCCATTATGGGGGGCTACACCTTC; cdr3_aa: CASSPGPIMGGYTF
v_call: TRBV30; d_call: -; j_call: TRBJ2-7; clone_size: -; cdr3_nt: TGTGCCTGGAGTATTTGGAGGGTAGGGAGCTCCTACGAGCAGTACTTC; cdr3_aa: CAWSIWRVGSSYEQYF
v_call: TRBV4-1; d_call: TRBD1; j_call: TRBJ1-2; clone_size: -; cdr3_nt: TGCGCCAGCAGCCAAGATACAGGGGCGTCCTATGGCTACACCTTC; cdr3_aa: CASSQDTGASYGYTF
v_call: TRBV20-1; d_call: TRBD2; j_call: TRBJ2-4; clone_size: -; cdr3_nt: TGCAGTGCTAGAGTAAGACTTAGCGGGAGTGCCAAAAACATTCAGTACTTC; cdr3_aa: CSARVRLSGSAKNIQYF
v_call: TRBV7-9; d_call: -; j_call: TRBJ1-2; clone_size: -; cdr3_nt: TGTGCCAGCAGCCGAGACACCGGGGGGGACTATGGCTACACCTTC; cdr3_aa: CASSRDTGGDYGYTF
v_call: TRBV7-9; d_call: TRBD1; j_call: TRBJ2-4; clone_size: -; cdr3_nt: TGTGCCAGCAGTACGCTCTTGGACAGGGAGAGGAACATTCAGTACTTC; cdr3_aa: CASSTLLDRERNIQYF
v_call: TRBV7-6; d_call: -; j_call: TRBJ2-5; clone_size: once; cdr3_nt: TGTGCCAGCAGCCCCAGGAGTAGGGCCGGGGAGACCCAGTACTTC; cdr3_aa: CASSPRSRAGETQYF
v_call: TRBV9; d_call: -; j_call: TRBJ2-3; clone_size: -; cdr3_nt: TGTGCCAGCAGCGTAGAATCCAGCGGGACGCAGTATTTT; cdr3_aa: CASSVESSGTQYF
v_call: TRBV29-1; d_call: TRBD1; j_call: TRBJ2-3; clone_size: -; cdr3_nt: TGCAGCCCAAAGGGGGACAGGGTCCCAGATACGCAGTATTTT; cdr3_aa: CSPKGDRVPDTQYF
v_call: TRBV6-5; d_call: -; j_call: TRBJ2-3; clone_size: -; cdr3_nt: TGTGCCAGCAGTCTACAAGATACGCAGTATTTT; cdr3_aa: CASSLQDTQYF
v_call: TRBV11-2; d_call: -; j_call: TRBJ2-1; clone_size: -; cdr3_nt: TGTGCCAGCAGCCAAACAGGGTCCGACTACAATGAGCAGTTCTTC; cdr3_aa: CASSQTGSDYNEQFF
v_call: TRBV6-5; d_call: -; j_call: TRBJ2-1; clone_size: -; cdr3_nt: TGTGCCAGCAGTTACGGGCGAAATGAGCAGTTCTTC; cdr3_aa: CASSYGRNEQFF